The clone carrying this T cell receptor beta chain has just a few counts. Its antigen is not known. The data derive from a study of beta chain features in type 1 diabetes. The overall study: Sorted cells numbering around 110,000,000 were examined across all samples. Study-wide results and limits: Type 1 diabetes patients showed a moderate but significant shortening of TCRB CDR3s in all four CD4+ subsets. In the patient group, naive, central memory and Treg TCRB repertoires seemed more alike than in the healthy donor group.

Via the markers CD45RO/CCR7/CD25/CD127/CD95/CD27, stem cell-like memory, regulatory, central memory and naive CD4+ cells were sorted. The CDR3 is 15 amino acids. Trimming removed 2 bases at V and 2 bases at J, with 11 bases between. CDR1 SGDLS and CDR2 YYNGEE come from the germline V gene. Reverse transcribing all isolated RNA meant expressed TCRB transcripts were sequenced. Sequencing used immunoSEQ multiplex PCR; TCRdb keeps in-frame clones, though not all of them. This table holds 640,000 or so clones, over 11% found once. The clonotype was recovered from a man younger than 35 with type 1 diabetes. The specimen sequenced was naive CD4+ T cells from blood. J is TRBJ2-1 and V is TRBV9, with D possibly called TRBD1 or TRBD2 (6 bases each). In nucleotides, the CDR3 is TGTGCCAGCAGCGTTAGGGGGGATACCTACAATGAGCAGTTCTTC. Its protein is CASSVRGDTYNEQFF.